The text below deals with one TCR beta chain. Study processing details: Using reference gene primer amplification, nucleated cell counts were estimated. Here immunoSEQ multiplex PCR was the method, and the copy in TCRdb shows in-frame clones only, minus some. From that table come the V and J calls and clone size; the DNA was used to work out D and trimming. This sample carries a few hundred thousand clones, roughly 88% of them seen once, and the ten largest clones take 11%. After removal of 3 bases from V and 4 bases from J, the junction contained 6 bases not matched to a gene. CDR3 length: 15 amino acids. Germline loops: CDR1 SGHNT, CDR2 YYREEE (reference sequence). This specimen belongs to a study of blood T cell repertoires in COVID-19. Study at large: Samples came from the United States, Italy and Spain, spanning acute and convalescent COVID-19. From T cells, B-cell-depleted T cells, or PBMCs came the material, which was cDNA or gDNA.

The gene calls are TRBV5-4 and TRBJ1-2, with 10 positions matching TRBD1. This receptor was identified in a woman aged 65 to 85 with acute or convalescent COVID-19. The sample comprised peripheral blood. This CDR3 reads CASSSDRGRGYGYTF. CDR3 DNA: TGTGCCAGCAGCTCCGACAGGGGGCGCGGCTATGGCTACACCTTC.